This T cell receptor beta chain was sequenced in a study of blood T cell repertoires in COVID-19. In the study overall: There were acute and convalescent COVID-19 samples, and they came from the United States, Italy and Spain. Sample material is recorded as cDNA or gDNA derived from T cells, B-cell-depleted T cells, or PBMCs.

Per the original data handling: It was from reference gene primer amplification that nucleated cell counts were estimated. The repertoire was sequenced with immunoSEQ multiplex PCR; TCRdb's copy has only in-frame clones and lacks some. That table supplies the V and J calls and clone size; D and trimming were determined from the DNA. The table includes 50,000 to 60,000 clones, roughly four fifths detected once. This CDR3 region has 15 residues. Followed longitudinally, the Seattle patients had been enrolled during active infection. V is TRBV12-2 and J is TRBJ2-7; TRBD2, as called in the table, went unchecked against the DNA. TRBV12-2 is recorded as a pseudogene. The specimen sequenced was peripheral blood. The receptor was isolated from a man older than 75 with COVID-19, enrolled during active disease. The CDR3 is CASRYRVIAPYEQYV. For the CDR3, the DNA is TGTGCAAGTCGCTATCGGGTCATCGCCCCCTACGAGCAGTACGTC.